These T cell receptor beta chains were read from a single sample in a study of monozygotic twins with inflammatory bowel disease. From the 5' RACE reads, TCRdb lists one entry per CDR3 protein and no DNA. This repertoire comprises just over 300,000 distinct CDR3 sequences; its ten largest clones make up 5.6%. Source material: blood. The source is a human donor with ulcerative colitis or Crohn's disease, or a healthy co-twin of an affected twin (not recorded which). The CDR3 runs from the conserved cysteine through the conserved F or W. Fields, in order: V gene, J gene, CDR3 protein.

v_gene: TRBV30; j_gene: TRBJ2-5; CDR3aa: CAWRLAGGPETQYF
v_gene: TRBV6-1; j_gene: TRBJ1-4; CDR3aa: CASSADAVPGSVFF
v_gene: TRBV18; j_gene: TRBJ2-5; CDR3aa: CASSDRETQYF
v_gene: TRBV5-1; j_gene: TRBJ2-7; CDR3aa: CASSAPDYEQYF
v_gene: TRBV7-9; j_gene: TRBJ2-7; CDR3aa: CASSSTYSRGGNYEQYF
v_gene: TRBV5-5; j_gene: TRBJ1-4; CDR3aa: CASSFSGGSAATNEKLFF
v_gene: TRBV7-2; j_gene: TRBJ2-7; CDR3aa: CASRAGLAGFYEQYF
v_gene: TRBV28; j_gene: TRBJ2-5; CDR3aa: CASSLGSGSMGETQYF
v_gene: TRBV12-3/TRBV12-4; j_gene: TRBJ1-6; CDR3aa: CASSLLGQGTSPLHF
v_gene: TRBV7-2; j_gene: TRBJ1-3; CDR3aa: CASSAQVSGNTIYF
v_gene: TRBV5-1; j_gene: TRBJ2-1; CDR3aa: CASSSLTSGGNEQFF
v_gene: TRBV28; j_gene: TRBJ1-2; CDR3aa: CASKPRTARSSYGYTF
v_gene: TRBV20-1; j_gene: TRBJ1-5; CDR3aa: CSARDRGTGYQPQHF
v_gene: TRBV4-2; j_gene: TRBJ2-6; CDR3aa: CASSERDTYSGANVLTF
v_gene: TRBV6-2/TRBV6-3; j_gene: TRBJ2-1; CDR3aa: CASSYTLAGSYNEQFF
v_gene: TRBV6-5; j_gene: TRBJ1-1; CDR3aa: CASIRDKNTEAFF
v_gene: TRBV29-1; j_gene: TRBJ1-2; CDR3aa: CSVTRPSRQGGGYTF
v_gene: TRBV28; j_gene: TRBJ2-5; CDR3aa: CASSSSTGETQYF
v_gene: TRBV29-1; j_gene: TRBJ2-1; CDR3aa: CSVDGVGNEQFF
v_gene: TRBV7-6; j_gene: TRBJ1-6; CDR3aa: CASSLFQDRDNSPLHF
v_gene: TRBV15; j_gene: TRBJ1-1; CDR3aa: CATSPLVTAKMNTEAFF
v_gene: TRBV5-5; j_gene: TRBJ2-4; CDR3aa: CASSLSGNIQYF
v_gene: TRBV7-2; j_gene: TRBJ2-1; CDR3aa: CASMGEYNEQFF
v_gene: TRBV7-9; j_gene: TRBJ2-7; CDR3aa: CASSLWGARNEQYF
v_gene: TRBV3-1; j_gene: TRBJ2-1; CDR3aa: CASSRDRGILNEQFF
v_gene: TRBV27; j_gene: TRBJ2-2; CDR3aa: CASSLLLTAYTGELFF
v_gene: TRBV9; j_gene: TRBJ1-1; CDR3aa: CASSVEGENTEAFF
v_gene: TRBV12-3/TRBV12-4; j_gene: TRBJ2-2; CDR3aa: CASSSTGGVLTGELFF
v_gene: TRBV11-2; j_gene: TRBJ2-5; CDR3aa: CASSADASGYQETQYF
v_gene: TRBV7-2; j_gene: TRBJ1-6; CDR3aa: CASSSGALYNSPLHF
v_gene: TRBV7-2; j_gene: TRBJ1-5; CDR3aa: CASSSQGFRDQPQHF
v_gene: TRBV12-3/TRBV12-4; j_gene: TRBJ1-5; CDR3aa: CASSLRQGHSNQPQHF